The 29 T cell receptor beta chains given below trace back to one sample, sequenced in a study of cytomegalovirus exposure and HLA in healthy donors. 13 Jbeta primers and 60 Vbeta primers were used for the PCR. The assay was immunoSEQ multiplex PCR, and TCRdb's table has in-frame clones only and misses some. The table records approximately 220,000 clones, 65% to 85% of them present only once. Sequencing was performed on PBMCs. These receptors were taken from a boy aged 2 to 10 in good health and CMV-seronegative.

The chain recombines TRBV27 with TRBJ2-3; 7 bases map to TRBD1. The CDR3 has 16 amino acids. From germline, CDR1 is MNHEY and CDR2 SMNVEV (reference sequence). V shed 6 bases and J 6 bases; nucleotides not matched to a gene: 15. CDR3 protein: CASSRGDRVSLDTQYF. The CDR3 DNA is TGTGCCAGCAGCCGGGGCGACAGGGTGAGTTTGGATACGCAGTATTTT.

The rearrangement joins TRBV21-1 to TRBJ1-4; the table's D gene call, TRBD1, was not cross checked with the DNA. TRBV21-1 has pseudogene status. The CDR3 contains 15 residues. This CDR3 reads CASSKERGQREKLFF. In DNA form, the CDR3 reads TGTGCCAGCAGCAAAGAGAGGGGGCAGCGTGAAAAACTGTTTTTT.

The rearrangement links TRBV19 to TRBJ2-2; D is unclear. Germline V lookup: CDR1 LNHDA, CDR2 SQIVND (reference sequence). Trimming pared 6 bases from V and 6 bases from J, leaving 5 bases between. The CDR3 is 11 amino acids. The CDR3 region is CASRQPGELFF. For the CDR3, the DNA is TGTGCCAGTAGACAACCCGGGGAGCTGTTTTTT.

The chain links TRBV6-5 to TRBJ2-7, with 7 bases that match TRBD1. With V trimmed by 6 bases and J by 4 bases, 9 bases remained unmatched. CDR1 is MNHEY and CDR2 is SVGAGI in the germline V gene. The CDR3 loop spans 14 amino acids. The CDR3 spells CASRVSKGAYEQYF. Here the CDR3 DNA reads TGTGCCAGCAGGGTCTCGAAGGGGGCGTACGAGCAGTACTTC.

In its sample, this clone was seen once. This CDR3 reads CASSFLEGIYNEQFF. CDR3 coding DNA: TGTGCCAGCAGCTTCCTAGAGGGAATTTACAATGAGCAGTTCTTC. The chain links TRBV7-9 to TRBJ2-1; the D gene is possibly TRBD2 (5 bases). The CDR3 extends over 15 amino acids. Germline V gene lookup returns CDR1 SEHNR and CDR2 FQNEAQ (reference sequence). V dropped 3 bases and J dropped 4 bases, with 13 bases sitting between them.

The chain links TRBV7-2 to TRBJ1-2, with TRBD1 as a possible D gene (5 bases). Germline V gene sequence: CDR1 SGHTA, CDR2 FQGNSA. The CDR3 loop spans 14 amino acids. Trimming removed 5 bases at V and 8 bases at J, with 18 bases between. This chain's CDR3 is CASSSFVTGEGYTF. The CDR3, as DNA: TGTGCCAGCAGCAGCTTTGTAACAGGCGAAGGCTACACCTTC.

This rearrangement joins TRBV27 to TRBJ2-7, with D maybe TRBD1 (6 bases). The CDR3 sequence is 13 residues long. V was pared by 2 bases and J by 4 bases, with 9 bases between. From germline, CDR1 is MNHEY and CDR2 SMNVEV (reference sequence). CDR3 in amino acids: CASSLTGQYEQYF. CDR3 nucleotides: TGTGCCAGCAGTTTAACCGGACAGTACGAGCAGTACTTC.

The V and J genes are TRBV5-4 and TRBJ2-3; 7 bases line up with TRBD1. The CDR3 length is 15 residues. The V gene end was trimmed by 3 bases and the J gene end by 1 base; junction bases not matched to a gene: 5. Germline CDR1 and CDR2: SGHNT and YYREEE (reference sequence). This CDR3 reads CASSSDRAGTDTQYF. DNA of the CDR3: TGTGCCAGCAGCTCCGACAGGGCGGGCACAGATACGCAGTATTTT.

This sequence joins TRBV19 and TRBJ1-5; D gene ambiguous. Trimming shortened V by 8 bases and J by 9 bases, and 14 bases separated the two germline ends. CDR1 and CDR2 (germline): LNHDA, SQIVND (reference sequence). The CDR3 length is 12 residues. The CDR3 reads CASQASAGPQHF. CDR3 bases: TGTGCCAGTCAAGCGTCCGCGGGGCCCCAGCATTTT.

CDR3 amino acids: CASSHGQGAYEQYF. The DNA for the CDR3 is TGCGCCAGCAGCCACGGACAGGGGGCGTACGAGCAGTACTTC. The rearrangement joins TRBV4-1 to TRBJ2-7; 11 positions match TRBD1. CDR3 length equals 14 residues. J was trimmed by 4 bases and V by 3 bases; bases with no gene match: 2. Germline loops: CDR1 MGHRA, CDR2 YSYEKL.

This chain links TRBV19 with TRBJ1-5, with D possibly matching TRBD1 (5 bases). Germline CDR1 and CDR2: LNHDA and SQIVND (reference sequence). Trimming cost V 3 bases and J 5 bases, with 17 bases left between them. CDR3 size: 16 residues. The CDR3 reads CASSIPGRAIDQPQHF. CDR3 nucleotides: TGTGCCAGTAGTATCCCGGGCAGGGCAATTGATCAGCCCCAGCATTTT. The variable domain in full, completed from reference TRBV19 and TRBJ1-5, reads DGGITQSPKYLFRKEGQNVTLSCEQNLNHDAMYWYRQDPGQGLRLIYYSQIVNDFQKGDIAEGYSVSREKKESFPLTVTSAQKNPTAFYLCASSIPGRAIDQPQHFGDGTRLSIL.

The chain is built from TRBV19 and TRBJ1-2; D remains unclear. The CDR3 sequence is 13 residues long. CDR1 is LNHDA and CDR2 is SQIVND in the germline V gene (reference sequence). V was shortened by 1 base and J by 8 bases, with 11 bases between the two germline ends. The CDR3 DNA reads as TGTGCCAGTAGTATAGGACGGGAATTAGGCTACACCTTC. Translated, it gives CASSIGRELGYTF.

For this clone: Other nucleotide sequences in the sample specify the same CDR3. In nucleotides, the CDR3 is TGCGCCAGCAGCCTGGGACAGGGTAATGAAAAACTGTTTTTT. It yields the protein CASSLGQGNEKLFF. V and J are TRBV5-1 and TRBJ1-4; 9 bases fit TRBD1. The V and J ends lost 4 bases and 4 bases, in that order; junction bases with no gene match: 2. CDR1 is SGHRS and CDR2 is YFSETQ in the germline V gene. The CDR3 consists of 14 residues.

The rearrangement uses TRBV7-9 and TRBJ2-3; TRBD2 aligns across 12 bases. The CDR3 consists of 14 residues. Germline V lookup: CDR1 SEHNR, CDR2 FQNEAQ (reference sequence). V shed 4 bases, J shed 4 bases, and the junction held 0 bases outside the gene matches. The CDR3 bases are TGTGCCAGCAGCTCTAGCGGGGGGGCAGATACGCAGTATTTT. Its translation is CASSSSGGADTQYF.

Comments on this clone: The junction does not match germline at one end; this may be a read error. The same CDR3 can be traced to other DNA sequences in this sample. The chain has TRBV6-1 and TRBJ2-3; D not certain. CDR1 MNHNS and CDR2 SASEGT come from the germline V gene. The CDR3 consists of 14 residues. The CDR3 sequence is CASILEPSTDTQYF. The CDR3 region has the DNA TGCGCCAGCATCCTAGAGCCGTCCACAGATACGCAGTATTTT.

CDR3 sequence: CASSAAGANTEAFF. DNA of the CDR3: TGTGCCAGCTCGGCCGCGGGGGCGAACACTGAAGCTTTCTTT. The chain carries TRBV18 and TRBJ1-1; a weak D match, TRBD1 (6 bases). The CDR3 sequence is 14 residues long. CDR1 is KGHSH, CDR2 LQKENI, per germline. Trimming cost V 6 bases and J 1 base, with 12 bases left between them.

A single count supports this clone. The rearrangement joins TRBV7-2 to TRBJ2-7; D unclear. Germline V gives CDR1 SGHTA, CDR2 FQGNSA. Trimming took off 4 bases at V and 3 bases at J, with 10 bases between the two ends. The CDR3 has 13 residues. The CDR3 protein is CASSSLLRYEQYF. In nucleotides, the CDR3 is TGTGCCAGCAGCTCCTTACTCCGCTACGAGCAGTACTTC.

This chain joins TRBV6-5 and TRBJ2-5; 8 bases are a match to TRBD1. Germline CDR1 is MNHEY and CDR2 is SVGAGI. V shed 4 bases and J 2 bases; nucleotides not matched to a gene: 6. The CDR3 runs 15 residues. The CDR3 coding sequence is TGTGCCAGCAGTTTATCCCGGGACAGGCAAGAGACCCAGTACTTC. This sequence encodes CASSLSRDRQETQYF.

The chain recombines TRBV30 with TRBJ1-5; possible D gene TRBD1, 6 bases. Trimming shortened V by 2 bases and J by 3 bases, and 8 bases separated the two germline ends. Germline V gene data show CDR1 as GTSNPN and CDR2 as SVGIG (reference sequence). This CDR3 has 13 amino acids. Here the CDR3 DNA reads TGTGCCTGGAGTAGACAGGACAATCAGCCCCAGCATTTT. This encodes CAWSRQDNQPQHF.

The chain combines TRBV29-1 with TRBJ2-5; D perhaps matches TRBD1 (6 bases). The J call may be incorrect, as the DNA end agrees better with TRBJ2-7. Germline V lookup: CDR1 SQVTM, CDR2 ANQGSEA. The CDR3 contains 11 residues. CDR3 nucleotide sequence: TGCAGCGTGGGACACAACTACGAGCAGTACTTC. Residues: CSVGHNYEQYF.

In its sample, this clone was seen once. At the DNA level, this CDR3 is encoded by other sequences in the same sample as well. This chain connects TRBV5-1 to TRBJ2-1, with a weak D call TRBD1 (6 bases). With 1 base removed from V and 9 bases from J, the gap between germline ends came to 14 bases. CDR3 size: 14 residues. Germline CDR1 reads SGHRS; CDR2 reads YFSETQ. CDR3 bases: TGCGCCAGCAGCTTGCCCACCCTAGGGGGTGAGCAGTTCTTC. Its translation is CASSLPTLGGEQFF.

V is TRBV7-2 and J is TRBJ1-5; no definite D call. The length of the CDR3 is 12 residues. Deletions cut 7 bases from V and 0 bases from J, with 4 bases between. The germline CDR1 and CDR2 sequences are SGHTA and FQGNSA. The CDR3, as DNA: TGTGCCAGCACCTATAGCAATCAGCCCCAGCATTTT. It translates to CASTYSNQPQHF.

This chain links TRBV27 with TRBJ2-5, with TRBD2 matching over 8 bases. The CDR3 sequence is 18 residues long. V shed 10 bases and J 5 bases; nucleotides not matched to a gene: 24. From germline, CDR1 is MNHEY and CDR2 SMNVEV (reference sequence). The CDR3 region is CATKPLGMGLEGWETQYF. In DNA, the CDR3 is TGTGCCACCAAACCTCTAGGGATGGGACTAGAAGGTTGGGAGACCCAGTACTTC.

The chain links TRBV30 to TRBJ1-1, with D possibly being TRBD1 (6 bases). V gave up 7 bases and J gave up 3 bases, with 12 bases separating them. CDR1 GTSNPN and CDR2 SVGIG come from the germline V gene (reference sequence). The length of the CDR3 is 12 residues. The CDR3 protein is CASLEGDTEAFF. CDR3 in DNA: TGTGCCTCTCTCGAGGGGGACACTGAAGCTTTCTTT.

The CDR3 DNA follows: TGCGCCAGCAGTTCTGGACAGGGTAATCAGCCCCAGCATTTT. It translates to CASSSGQGNQPQHF. V usage is TRBV5-1 and J usage is TRBJ1-5; 8 bases map to TRBD1. CDR3 length equals 14 residues. The V gene end was trimmed by 5 bases and the J gene end by 4 bases; junction bases not matched to a gene: 5. CDR1 SGHRS and CDR2 YFSETQ come from the germline V gene.

The chain recombines TRBV14 with TRBJ2-5; weak D call: TRBD2 (6 bases). V was cut by 5 bases and J by 1 base, with 20 bases left in between. Germline V gene data show CDR1 as SGHDN and CDR2 as FVKESK. The CDR3 sequence is 17 residues long. The CDR3 loop is CASSEWDSDTAQETQYF. The CDR3 coding sequence is TGTGCCAGCAGCGAATGGGACTCAGATACGGCCCAAGAGACCCAGTACTTC.

The chain carries TRBV19 and TRBJ2-7; 8 nucleotides match TRBD1. J lost 5 bases, V lost 3 bases, and 6 bases had no gene match. This CDR3 region has 14 residues. CDR1 and CDR2 (germline): LNHDA, SQIVND (reference sequence). CDR3 loop: CASSISRGLNEQYF. The CDR3 DNA reads as TGTGCCAGTAGTATCTCCAGGGGGCTGAACGAGCAGTACTTC.

This chain links TRBV23-1 with TRBJ1-4; no clear D gene. TRBV23-1 is labeled an ORF, and its function is uncertain. V lost 0 bases to trimming and J lost 0 bases, with 11 bases between them. This CDR3 has 17 residues. CDR3 amino acids: CASSQSEGATTNEKLFF. The CDR3 nucleotides are TGCGCCAGCAGTCAATCGGAAGGAGCCACAACTAATGAAAAACTGTTTTTT.

The gene calls are TRBV7-2 and TRBJ1-3; 10 nucleotides agree with TRBD1. Germline-derived CDR1 and CDR2 are SGHTA and FQGNSA. The CDR3 extends over 16 amino acids. With 5 bases clipped from V and 4 bases from J, the junction kept 8 bases outside the gene matches. As DNA, the CDR3 is TGTGCCAGCAGCCTGACAGGGGGCGCGAACGGAAACACCATATATTTT. Translating it yields CASSLTGGANGNTIYF.